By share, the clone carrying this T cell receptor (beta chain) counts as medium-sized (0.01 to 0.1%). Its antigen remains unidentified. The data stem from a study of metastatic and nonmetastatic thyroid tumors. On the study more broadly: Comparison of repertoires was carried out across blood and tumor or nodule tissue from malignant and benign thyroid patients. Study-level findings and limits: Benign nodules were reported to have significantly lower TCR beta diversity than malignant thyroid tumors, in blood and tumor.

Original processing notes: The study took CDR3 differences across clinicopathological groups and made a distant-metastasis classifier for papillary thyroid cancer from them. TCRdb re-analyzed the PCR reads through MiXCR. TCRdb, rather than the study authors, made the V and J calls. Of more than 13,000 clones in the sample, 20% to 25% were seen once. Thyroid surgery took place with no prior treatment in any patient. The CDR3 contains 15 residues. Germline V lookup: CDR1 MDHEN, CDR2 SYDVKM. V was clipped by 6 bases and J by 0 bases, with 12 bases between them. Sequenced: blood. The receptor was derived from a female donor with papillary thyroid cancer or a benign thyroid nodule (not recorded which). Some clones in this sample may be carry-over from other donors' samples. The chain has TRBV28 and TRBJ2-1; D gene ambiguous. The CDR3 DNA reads TGTGCCAGCAGGTATTCGGATAGCTCCTACAATGAGCAGTTCTTC. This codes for CASRYSDSSYNEQFF.